This T cell receptor beta chain stems from a study of OX40 agonist ivuxolimab in advanced cancers. Overall study findings and caveats: Fewer expanded clones were found on average in CD4+ than in CD8+ T cells.

This CDR3 has 13 residues. CDR1 and CDR2 from the germline V gene are MDHEN and SYDVKM. With 5 bases removed from V and 2 bases from J, the gap between germline ends came to 10 bases. Measured with immunoSEQ multiplex PCR; TCRdb has only the in-frame clones, and not every one. The sample holds fewer than 140,000 clones, 90% seen once. About this clone: What it binds is not known.

The rearrangement uses TRBV28 and TRBJ2-7, with unresolved D. The clonotype originates from an adult with an advanced solid tumor such as melanoma, head and neck, liver or kidney cancer. The sample in question was CD4+ or CD8+ T cells sorted from blood, obtained in a trial of the OX40 agonist ivuxolimab. CDR3 region: CASSEFPTYEQYF. The CDR3 DNA follows: TGTGCCAGCAGTGAGTTCCCCACCTACGAGCAGTACTTC.